This passage covers 31 T cell receptor beta chains from one sample sequenced in a study of T cells after yellow fever vaccination. One entry per CDR3 protein results from TCRdb running MiXCR on the 5' RACE reads. The sample gives about 340,000 distinct CDR3 sequences, about 8.7% of which show up once; 15% to 20% is in the top ten. Sequenced material: PBMCs, taken on the day of the first yellow fever vaccination. The receptors originated from a man between 18 and 35 years old who received the YFV17D yellow fever vaccine.

This clonotype has just a few counts. The V gene is TRBV4-3, the J gene TRBJ1-3; TRBD1 matches 11 bases. CDR3 length: 16 amino acids. CDR1 and CDR2 (germline): LGHNA, YSLEER. J gave up 3 bases and V 5 bases, and 6 bases lay outside the gene matches. CDR3: CASSKTDRGLGNTIYF. CDR3 nucleotides: TGCGCCAGCAGCAAAACGGACAGGGGGCTTGGAAACACCATATATTTT.

This clonotype was seen a handful of times. The chain couples TRBV5-1 to TRBJ1-2; 12 bases are shared with TRBD1. The CDR3 consists of 15 residues. The J segment lost 4 bases and the V segment lost 4 bases, leaving 5 bases of the junction unmatched. The germline V gene has CDR1 SGHRS and CDR2 YFSETQ. This chain's CDR3 is CASSEGTGGLYGYTF. The CDR3 DNA reads TGCGCCAGCAGCGAAGGGACAGGGGGCCTCTATGGCTACACCTTC.

The chain uses TRBV7-3 and TRBJ1-1; the match to TRBD1 covers 7 bases. Trimming cost V 4 bases and J 7 bases; bases outside gene matches: 6. Germline CDR1 reads SGHTA; CDR2 reads FQGTGA. There are 13 residues in the CDR3. The CDR3 bases are TGTGCCAGCAGCTCTGACCGGGACAGTGAAGCTTTCTTT. It is translated as CASSSDRDSEAFF.

This clonotype was counted at least ten times. The chain recombines TRBV20-1 with TRBJ1-1, with 9 bases aligning to TRBD1. CDR3 length equals 14 residues. The germline CDR1 and CDR2 sequences are DFQATT and SNEGSKA (reference sequence). The V segment lost 4 bases and the J segment 6 bases; nucleotides outside the gene matches: 9. Here the CDR3 reads CSAKGQGSVPEAFF. In DNA form, the CDR3 reads TGCAGTGCTAAAGGACAGGGGAGTGTTCCTGAAGCTTTCTTT.

The chain recombines TRBV6-1 with TRBJ2-7, with D possibly TRBD1 on 5 matching bases. The germline V and J ends were trimmed by 5 bases and 0 bases, with 8 bases remaining between them. The CDR3 is made up of 13 amino acids. Per germline, CDR1 MNHNS and CDR2 SASEGT. Here the CDR3 DNA reads TGTGCCAGCAGTCCCAGGGCCTCCTACGAGCAGTACGTC. Its protein is CASSPRASYEQYV.

In its sample, this clonotype was seen a few times. This chain connects TRBV3-1 to TRBJ1-2; 10 nucleotides line up with TRBD1. Trimming removed 3 bases from V and 5 bases from J; junction bases left unmatched: 9. The V gene's germline CDR1 is LGHDT and CDR2 YNNKEL (reference sequence). There are 16 residues in the CDR3. CDR3 residues: CASSQEVPGQGYGYTF. Here the CDR3 DNA reads TGTGCCAGCAGCCAGGAGGTCCCGGGACAGGGGTATGGCTACACCTTC.

This clonotype was observed a few times. The genes are TRBV7-3 and TRBJ2-1, with 7 bases matching TRBD1. Germline CDR1 and CDR2: SGHTA and FQGTGA. The CDR3 runs 13 residues. Unmatched junction bases numbered 5, after V lost 5 bases and J lost 7 bases. CDR3 amino acids: CASSQYRGNEQFF. CDR3 in DNA: TGTGCCAGCAGCCAGTACAGGGGTAATGAGCAGTTCTTC.

This rearrangement joins TRBV7-9 to TRBJ2-2; perhaps TRBD1 as D (7 bases). CDR1 and CDR2 from the germline V gene are SEHNR and FQNEAQ (reference sequence). Trimming removed 3 bases at V and 5 bases at J, with 13 bases between. The CDR3 loop spans 15 amino acids. Here the CDR3 DNA reads TGTGCCAGCAGCTTTGCGGGACAGCCTACCGGGGAGCTGTTTTTT. As protein: CASSFAGQPTGELFF.

The chain uses TRBV30 and TRBJ2-7, with 9 bases lining up with TRBD1. The CDR3 is 14 residues long. V dropped 3 bases and J dropped 3; count of bases not matched to a gene: 6. The germline V gene has CDR1 GTSNPN and CDR2 SVGIG (reference sequence). This CDR3 reads CAWSPGTGSYEQYF. CDR3 DNA: TGTGCCTGGAGCCCAGGGACAGGGAGCTACGAGCAGTACTTC.

The chain uses TRBV27 and TRBJ1-2; TRBD1 might be the D (6 bases). V was clipped by 3 bases and J by 3 bases, with 11 bases between them. The CDR3 loop spans 14 amino acids. Germline V lookup: CDR1 MNHEY, CDR2 SMNVEV (reference sequence). CDR3 amino acids: CASSFSGGHYGYTF. DNA of the CDR3: TGTGCCAGCAGTTTCAGCGGGGGCCACTATGGCTACACCTTC.

This clonotype was seen repeatedly, ten times or more. The chain recombines TRBV4-2 with TRBJ2-1; TRBD2 matches at 8 bases. V gave up 0 bases and J gave up 0 bases; unmatched junction bases: 13. The CDR3 is 20 amino acids. CDR1 is LGHNA and CDR2 is YNFKEQ in the germline V gene. The CDR3 sequence: CASSQDGRIAGLPSYNEQFF. CDR3 DNA: TGTGCCAGCAGCCAAGATGGTCGCATAGCGGGGCTGCCCTCCTACAATGAGCAGTTCTTC.

Only a few counts were recorded for this clonotype. This chain joins TRBV27 and TRBJ2-2; D is unclear. Germline loops: CDR1 MNHEY, CDR2 SMNVEV (reference sequence). V was clipped by 7 bases and J by 4 bases, with 10 bases between them. CDR3 length: 13 amino acids. CDR3 nucleotide sequence: TGTGCCAGCAAGCTCCTGAGCACCGGGGAGCTGTTTTTT. Translated: CASKLLSTGELFF.

This clonotype was found a few times. The chain carries TRBV27 and TRBJ2-3; D tentatively reads TRBD1 or TRBD2 (5 bases each). The V end lost 0 bases, the J end lost 6 bases, and 16 bases lay between the germline ends. CDR1 and CDR2 from the germline V gene are MNHEY and SMNVEV (reference sequence). The CDR3 has 16 amino acids. CDR3 amino acids: CASSLSVWGYGDTQYF. In DNA, the CDR3 is TGTGCCAGCAGTTTATCGGTTTGGGGGTACGGGGATACGCAGTATTTT.

In this sample, this clonotype turned up a few times. The chain recombines TRBV12-5 with TRBJ1-2; 11 bases map to TRBD1. J was trimmed by 6 bases and V by 2 bases; bases with no gene match: 11. Germline V gives CDR1 LGHNT, CDR2 FRNRAP. This CDR3 spans 17 amino acids. CDR3 nucleotide sequence: TGTGCTAGTGGTTTGAGGACAGGGGGCGCGTCGATCGATGGCTACACCTTC. Translating gives CASGLRTGGASIDGYTF.

The J gene is TRBJ2-5, the V gene TRBV20-1, with no clear D. The CDR3 contains 15 residues. Germline values: CDR1 DFQATT, CDR2 SNEGSKA (reference sequence). V was trimmed by 2 bases and J by 4 bases, leaving 17 bases between them. The CDR3 protein is CSARTRLNFAETQYF. CDR3 DNA sequence: TGCAGTGCTAGAACTCGATTGAACTTCGCAGAGACCCAGTACTTC.

This clonotype was picked up a small number of times. This chain uses TRBV15 with TRBJ1-4; D gene unclear. CDR1 and CDR2 from the germline V gene are LNHNV and YYDKDF (reference sequence). This CDR3 is 15 amino acids long. The germline V and J ends were trimmed by 2 bases and 7 bases, with 14 bases remaining between them. The CDR3 spells CATSRQYSRVEKLFF. The CDR3 DNA reads TGTGCCACCAGCAGACAATATTCGCGGGTTGAAAAACTGTTTTTT.

To note about this clonotype: One junction end disagrees with the germline gene, perhaps due to a read error. The chain combines TRBV6-5 with TRBJ2-3, with D perhaps TRBD1 or TRBD2 (5 bases each). From germline, CDR1 is MNHEY and CDR2 SVGAGI. The CDR3 has 17 amino acids. Here the CDR3 reads CPSSYSMRGRVTDTQYF. CDR3 coding DNA: TGTCCCAGCAGTTACTCGATGAGGGGAAGGGTCACAGATACGCAGTATTTT.

The J gene is TRBJ2-5, the V gene TRBV25-1, with D unclear. V lost 4 bases and J lost 5, with 8 bases in between. CDR1 MGHDK and CDR2 SYGVNS come from the germline V gene. CDR3 size: 12 residues. CDR3 nucleotide sequence: TGTGCCAGCAGTGCGTTATTGGAGACCCAGTACTTC. It codes for CASSALLETQYF.

The CDR3 is CASTRRGYEQYF. CDR3 bases: TGTGCCAGCACCCGCAGGGGGTACGAGCAGTACTTC. The V gene is TRBV6-6, the J gene TRBJ2-7; TRBD1 agrees at 7 bases. The V and J ends lost 7 bases and 4 bases, in that order; junction bases with no gene match: 4. Germline assignment: CDR1 MNHNY and CDR2 SVGAGI (reference sequence). The CDR3 consists of 12 residues.

This clonotype was counted a few times. This chain links TRBV5-1 with TRBJ2-5; D might be TRBD1 (6 bases). The germline V gene has CDR1 SGHRS and CDR2 YFSETQ. V was pared by 9 bases and J by 3 bases, with 15 bases between. The CDR3 contains 13 residues. The CDR3 protein is CATAAGEKETQYF. CDR3 coding DNA: TGCGCCACTGCGGCAGGGGAAAAAGAGACCCAGTACTTC.

This clonotype showed up many times. This chain connects TRBV12-3 or TRBV12-4 to TRBJ1-2; 7 nucleotides align to TRBD1. J lost 4 bases, V lost 7 bases, and 3 bases had no gene match. The CDR3 sequence is 12 residues long. Here the CDR3 DNA reads TGTGCCAGCACCACAGGGGTCTATGGCTACACCTTC. It yields the protein CASTTGVYGYTF.

The CDR3 protein is CASSKGQGLYNEQFF. DNA of the CDR3: TGTGCCAGCAGCAAGGGACAGGGTTTGTACAATGAGCAGTTCTTC. V and J are TRBV5-4 and TRBJ2-1, with 9 bases lining up with TRBD1. The CDR3 loop spans 15 amino acids. CDR1 is SGHNT and CDR2 is YYREEE in the germline V gene (reference sequence). V shed 4 bases and J 4 bases; nucleotides not matched to a gene: 6.

This clonotype was detected a few times. The chain has TRBV7-2 and TRBJ1-1, with D hard to call. Trimming removed 4 bases from V and 10 bases from J, with 13 bases in between. This CDR3 contains 12 residues. The V gene's germline CDR1 is SGHTA and CDR2 FQGNSA. The CDR3, as DNA: TGTGCCAGCAGCTCCCAAGACGGAACAGCTTTCTTT. This encodes CASSSQDGTAFF.

This clonotype has a handful of counts. The V and J genes are TRBV15 and TRBJ1-3; no clear D. The CDR3 sequence is 16 residues long. Trimming left V 1 base short and J 4 bases short, with 14 bases between. Germline CDR1 is LNHNV and CDR2 is YYDKDF (reference sequence). CDR3: CATSRVAADAGNTIYF. The CDR3 DNA reads TGTGCCACCAGCAGAGTGGCGGCAGACGCGGGAAACACCATATATTTT.

This clonotype has more than one count but fewer than ten. The V gene is TRBV19, the J gene TRBJ2-1; D tentatively fits TRBD1 or TRBD2 (6 bases each). Trimming removed 8 bases at V and 4 bases at J, with 18 bases between. This CDR3 is 15 amino acids long. Per the germline V gene, CDR1 is LNHDA and CDR2 is SQIVND (reference sequence). CDR3 region: CASDRGTTNYNEQFF. The CDR3 bases are TGTGCCAGTGACCGCGGGACAACGAATTACAATGAGCAGTTCTTC.

This chain links TRBV4-1 with TRBJ2-1; D is uncertain. Between the trimmed V and J ends, which lost 1 base and 2 bases, there was a span of 12 bases. Germline CDR1 and CDR2: MGHRA and YSYEKL. CDR3 length: 16 residues. CDR3 nucleotide sequence: TGCGCCAGCAGCCAAGTGGCTTTACGAGCCTACAATGAGCAGTTCTTC. This codes for CASSQVALRAYNEQFF.

A few counts support this clonotype. This rearrangement joins TRBV6-5 to TRBJ1-6; no reliable D call. Trimming stripped 2 bases from V and 1 base from J, with 12 bases between. Germline lookup yields CDR1 MNHEY and CDR2 SVGAGI. There are 17 residues in the CDR3. CDR3 amino acids: CASSYSRESSYNSPLHF. In DNA form, the CDR3 reads TGTGCCAGCAGTTACAGTAGGGAATCGTCCTATAATTCACCCCTCCACTTT.

This chain joins TRBV28 and TRBJ2-7, with 10 bases fitting TRBD2. The germline CDR1 and CDR2 sequences are MDHEN and SYDVKM. V shed 1 base, J shed 4 bases, and the junction held 7 bases outside the gene matches. This CDR3 has 16 amino acids. Written as DNA, the CDR3 is TGTGCCAGCAGTTTATCTGGGCCTAGCGGGGGTTACGAGCAGTACGTC. It specifies CASSLSGPSGGYEQYV.

This clonotype was detected ten times or more. The chain carries TRBV7-2 and TRBJ1-5; no reliable D call. The CDR3 has 13 residues. V dropped 0 bases and J dropped 6 bases, with 6 bases sitting between them. Germline assignment: CDR1 SGHTA and CDR2 FQGNSA. The CDR3 region has the DNA TGTGCCAGCAGCTTAGCGTTCACTCAGCCCCAGCATTTT. Translation: CASSLAFTQPQHF.

This chain connects TRBV2 to TRBJ2-2, with D unresolved. Between the trimmed V and J ends, which lost 2 bases and 6 bases, there was a span of 13 bases. Germline CDR1 is SNHLY and CDR2 is FYNNEI. CDR3 length: 15 residues. CDR3 DNA: TGTGCCAGCAGTGAAAGGGCCCCGGGCTCCGGGGAGCTGTTTTTT. It yields the protein CASSERAPGSGELFF.

The J gene is TRBJ1-1, the V gene TRBV4-1; the D is unclear. Trimming took off 0 bases at V and 6 bases at J, with 5 bases between the two ends. Looked up from germline, CDR1 is MGHRA and CDR2 is YSYEKL. The CDR3 is 12 residues long. The CDR3 DNA reads as TGCGCCAGCAGCCAAGAACACTCTGAAGCTTTCTTT. It yields the protein CASSQEHSEAFF.